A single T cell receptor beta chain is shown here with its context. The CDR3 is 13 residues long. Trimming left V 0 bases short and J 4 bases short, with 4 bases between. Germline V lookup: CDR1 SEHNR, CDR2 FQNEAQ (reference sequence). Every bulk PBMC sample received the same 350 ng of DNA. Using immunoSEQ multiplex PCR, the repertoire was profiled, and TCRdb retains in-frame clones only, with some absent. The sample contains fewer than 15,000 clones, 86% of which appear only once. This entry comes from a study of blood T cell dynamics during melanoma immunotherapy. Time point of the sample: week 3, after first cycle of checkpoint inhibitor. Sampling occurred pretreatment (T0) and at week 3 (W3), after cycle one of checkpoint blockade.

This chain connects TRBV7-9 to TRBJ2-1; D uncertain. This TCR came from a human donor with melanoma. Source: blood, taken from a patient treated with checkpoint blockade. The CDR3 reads CASSLARYNEQFF. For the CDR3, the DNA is TGTGCCAGCAGCTTAGCCAGATACAATGAGCAGTTCTTC. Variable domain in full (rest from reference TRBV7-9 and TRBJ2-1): DTGVSQNPRHKITKRGQNVTFRCDPISEHNRLYWYRQTLGQGPEFLTYFQNEAQLEKSRLLSDRFSAERPKGSFSTLEIQRTEQGDSAMYLCASSLARYNEQFFGPGTRLTVL.